These T cell receptor beta chains were read from a single sample in a study of blood T cell repertoires in COVID-19. Assay: immunoSEQ multiplex PCR; the TCRdb copy retains only in-frame clones and omits some. The table includes 53,000 or so clones, roughly three quarters detected once. Sequenced input: peripheral blood. Source of these receptors: a man in his fifties or sixties with active or convalescent COVID-19. CDR3s include the opening cysteine and the closing phenylalanine or tryptophan. The order of the fields is D gene, J gene, V gene, CDR3 length, clone size, CDR3 protein, CDR3 DNA. The D gene is left open where the match is weak. Expanded clones are given a class, and other clones once, few, many or no size at all.

D gene: NA
J gene: TRBJ1-2
V gene: TRBV10-2
CDR3 length: 14
clone size: NA
CDR3 protein: CASSVGGALYGYTF
CDR3 DNA: TGCGCCAGCAGTGTTGGAGGAGCTTTATATGGCTACACCTTC

D gene: NA
J gene: TRBJ1-3
V gene: TRBV10-3
CDR3 length: 16
clone size: once
CDR3 protein: CAISESRSPPGNTIYF
CDR3 DNA: TGTGCCATCAGTGAGTCGAGAAGTCCCCCCGGAAACACCATATATTTT

D gene: TRBD1
J gene: TRBJ2-2
V gene: TRBV5-1
CDR3 length: 15
clone size: NA
CDR3 protein: CASSLTTGNSGELFF
CDR3 DNA: TGCGCCAGCAGCTTAACGACAGGGAACTCCGGGGAGCTGTTTTTT

D gene: NA
J gene: TRBJ1-1
V gene: TRBV6-2/TRBV6-3
CDR3 length: 15
clone size: NA
CDR3 protein: CASSYSRGLNTEAFF
CDR3 DNA: TGTGCCAGCAGTTACTCAAGGGGTTTGAACACTGAAGCTTTCTTT

D gene: TRBD1
J gene: TRBJ2-2
V gene: TRBV5-1
CDR3 length: 15
clone size: NA
CDR3 protein: CASSPGQGWTGELFF
CDR3 DNA: TGCGCCAGCAGCCCGGGACAGGGTTGGACCGGGGAGCTGTTTTTT

D gene: NA
J gene: TRBJ1-1
V gene: TRBV27
CDR3 length: 13
clone size: NA
CDR3 protein: CASSSQGRTEAFF
CDR3 DNA: TGTGCCAGCAGTTCACAGGGTAGGACTGAAGCTTTCTTT

D gene: NA
J gene: TRBJ2-7
V gene: TRBV5-6
CDR3 length: 11
clone size: NA
CDR3 protein: CASSFRGEQYF
CDR3 DNA: TGTGCCAGCAGCTTTCGGGGCGAGCAGTACTTC

D gene: NA
J gene: TRBJ1-5
V gene: TRBV12-3/TRBV12-4
CDR3 length: 13
clone size: few
CDR3 protein: CASSLISGQPQHF
CDR3 DNA: TGTGCCAGCAGTTTAATTTCCGGGCAGCCCCAGCATTTT

D gene: TRBD1
J gene: TRBJ2-5
V gene: TRBV19
CDR3 length: 15
clone size: many
CDR3 protein: CASSPGTGWGETQYF
CDR3 DNA: TGTGCCAGTAGTCCTGGGACAGGGTGGGGAGAGACCCAGTACTTC

D gene: NA
J gene: TRBJ1-4
V gene: TRBV30
CDR3 length: 15
clone size: NA
CDR3 protein: CAWRPPGATNEKLFF
CDR3 DNA: TGTGCCTGGAGACCGCCGGGAGCAACTAATGAAAAACTGTTTTTT

D gene: TRBD1
J gene: TRBJ1-1
V gene: TRBV10-2
CDR3 length: 18
clone size: few
CDR3 protein: CASSEFRPGQGERKGAFF
CDR3 DNA: TGCGCCAGCAGTGAGTTTCGGCCAGGACAGGGAGAGAGGAAAGGAGCTTTCTTT

D gene: TRBD1
J gene: TRBJ1-2
V gene: TRBV7-9
CDR3 length: 15
clone size: NA
CDR3 protein: CASSPWKGAHEGYTF
CDR3 DNA: TGTGCCAGCAGCCCCTGGAAGGGGGCGCATGAAGGCTACACCTTC

D gene: NA
J gene: TRBJ2-1
V gene: TRBV25-1
CDR3 length: 13
clone size: few
CDR3 protein: CASSLGLGIPPFF
CDR3 DNA: TGTGCCAGCTCCCTCGGACTCGGGATACCTCCGTTCTTC

D gene: TRBD1
J gene: TRBJ1-1
V gene: TRBV7-3
CDR3 length: 15
clone size: NA
CDR3 protein: CASSTIGQGRTEAFF
CDR3 DNA: TGTGCCAGCAGCACCATAGGACAGGGGAGGACTGAAGCTTTCTTT

D gene: NA
J gene: TRBJ2-5
V gene: TRBV5-1
CDR3 length: 15
clone size: NA
CDR3 protein: CASSLETGLGETQYF
CDR3 DNA: TGCGCCAGCAGCTTGGAAACAGGGCTTGGGGAGACCCAGTACTTC

D gene: NA
J gene: TRBJ1-1
V gene: TRBV19
CDR3 length: 12
clone size: NA
CDR3 protein: CASSTLTGEAFF
CDR3 DNA: TGTGCCAGTAGTACCCTGACGGGAGAAGCTTTCTTT

D gene: TRBD1
J gene: TRBJ2-1
V gene: TRBV7-3
CDR3 length: 15
clone size: once
CDR3 protein: CASSSRGRSYNEQFF
CDR3 DNA: TGTGCCAGCAGCTCAAGGGGGCGTTCCTACAATGAGCAGTTCTTC

D gene: NA
J gene: TRBJ1-3
V gene: TRBV19
CDR3 length: 15
clone size: NA
CDR3 protein: CASSSETKRGNTIYF
CDR3 DNA: TGTGCCAGTAGTAGCGAAACTAAGCGGGGAAACACCATATATTTT